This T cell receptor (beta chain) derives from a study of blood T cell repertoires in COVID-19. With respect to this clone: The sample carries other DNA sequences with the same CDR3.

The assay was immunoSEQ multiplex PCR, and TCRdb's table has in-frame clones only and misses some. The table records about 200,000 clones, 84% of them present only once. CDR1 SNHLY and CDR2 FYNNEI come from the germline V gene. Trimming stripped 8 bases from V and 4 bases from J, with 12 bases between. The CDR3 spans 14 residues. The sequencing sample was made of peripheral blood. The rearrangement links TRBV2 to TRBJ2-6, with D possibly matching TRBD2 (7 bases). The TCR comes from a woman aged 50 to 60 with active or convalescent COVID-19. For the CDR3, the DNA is TGTGCCAGCTGGGGGGGGGCCGGGGCCAACGTCCTGACTTTC. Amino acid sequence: CASWGGAGANVLTF.